This T cell receptor beta chain was captured by sequencing in a study of shared clonotypes between healthy human individuals. The CD4+ fraction was divided into a CD45RA+ naive subset and a CD45RA-negative memory subset. CDR1 and CDR2 from the germline V gene are GTSNPN and SVGIG (reference sequence). CDR3 length: 12 amino acids. V was shortened by 3 bases and J by 6 bases, with 8 bases between the two germline ends. Method: immunoSEQ multiplex PCR; TCRdb's copy keeps in-frame clones and lacks some. This table holds a few million clones, almost 96% found once. The sequenced material came from naive CD4+ T cells sorted from blood. Sample subset: CD45RA+ positively selected. The source of this sequence is a man aged 18-30 years in good health. The chain employs TRBV30 and TRBJ2-2; tentatively, D is TRBD2 (5 bases). The CDR3 nucleotides are TGTGCCTGGAGCAAGGGAGCCGGGGAGCTGTTTTTT. Amino acid sequence: CAWSKGAGELFF.